The text below deals with one TCR beta chain. Antigen specificity is unknown. Once obtained from cultured CD4+ T cells, the DNA was sequenced using the Oncomine TCR Beta short-read assay. Via MiXCR, TCRdb re-called the PCR reads, giving one row per CDR3 protein. The top ten hold more than 15% of the sample, which has roughly 13,000 distinct CDR3 sequences, about 47% seen once. These data come from a study of vaccination and CD4 T cells after COVID-19. Study summary: By nasal swab PCR, the convalescent patients were SARS-CoV-2 positive, with under 10 mild cases and one severe. The makeup of the convalescents was six males and four females, two of them Hispanic. Participants were given two doses of BNT162b2 or mRNA-1273 vaccine.

V was clipped by 3 bases and J by 2 bases, with 10 bases between them. The CDR3 has 13 amino acids. Germline CDR1 is DFQATT and CDR2 is SNEGSKA (reference sequence). The treatment denotes: roughly ten-day PBMC culture with coronavirus spike peptide pools or control peptides (ViraFEST assay). Positive tests by PCR, dated March to December 2020, predated US Alpha, Beta and Delta variants. Specimen: CD4+ T cells from blood, cultured in vitro. V gene TRBV20-1 combines with J gene TRBJ1-2; D not resolved. This clonotype was sampled from a human donor who had recovered from COVID-19. CDR3 nucleotides: TGCAGTGCTAGGCGAAGGTTAAACTATGGCTACACCTTC. This codes for CSARRRLNYGYTF.